Listed below are T cell receptor beta chains from one sample, sequenced in a study of blood T cells in healthy people across ages. TCRdb fed the 5' RACE reads into MiXCR, producing one record per CDR3 protein. This table has about 680,000 distinct CDR3 sequences, 49% appearing once. Input material: blood. These receptors all stem from a woman aged 55-69 years in good health. Both conserved end residues are part of each CDR3. D genes are given only for firm matches. Part of the rows lack a size; the others show once, few, many or a class for expanded clones.

TRBJ2-5 NA TRBD2 TRBV20-1 CSASPSGSRETQYF TGCAGTGCCAGCCCTAGCGGGAGTCGGGAGACCCAGTACTTC
TRBJ2-7 NA NA TRBV9 CASSAGGGPYNEQYF TGTGCCAGCAGCGCAGGGGGGGGACCTTACAATGAGCAGTACTTC
TRBJ2-7 NA TRBD2 TRBV5-1 CASSPGTSNEQYF TGCGCCAGCAGCCCCGGGACTAGCAACGAGCAGTACTTC
TRBJ2-7 NA TRBD1 TRBV9 CASSSQDRVGYEQYF TGTGCCAGCAGCTCCCAAGACAGGGTGGGCTACGAGCAGTACTTC
TRBJ1-3 NA NA TRBV4-2 CASSQEGAGHSGNTIYF TGTGCCAGCAGCCAAGAAGGAGCGGGCCACTCTGGAAACACCATATATTTT
TRBJ2-7 NA TRBD1 TRBV28 CASSLMGQGLEQYF TGTGCCAGCAGTTTAATGGGACAGGGCCTCGAGCAGTACTTC
TRBJ2-7 NA NA TRBV5-1 CASRLGWDEQYF TGCGCCAGCAGACTAGGGTGGGATGAGCAGTACTTC
TRBJ2-7 NA TRBD2 TRBV25-1 CASSLGAGGPIYEQYF TGTGCCAGCAGCCTTGGGGCGGGGGGGCCGATCTACGAGCAGTACTTC
TRBJ2-1 few TRBD2 TRBV10-3 CAIRGTSVGGISDEQFF TGTGCCATCAGAGGGACTAGCGTAGGGGGGATAAGCGATGAGCAGTTCTTC
TRBJ2-1 NA TRBD2 TRBV7-9 CASSLPSGSLEQFF TGTGCCAGCAGCTTACCTAGCGGGAGCCTTGAGCAGTTCTTC
TRBJ2-5 few NA TRBV5-1 CASSLGLVKETQYF TGCGCCAGCAGCTTGGGACTTGTGAAGGAGACCCAGTACTTC
TRBJ2-1 NA TRBD2 TRBV6-4 CASSAKPTGLADYNEQFF TGTGCCAGCAGCGCGAAACCAACGGGACTAGCAGACTACAATGAGCAGTTCTTC
TRBJ1-6 NA NA TRBV27 CATRTTGSHNSPLHF TGTGCCACCCGAACGACAGGTTCACATAATTCACCCCTCCACTTT
TRBJ2-5 NA TRBD2 TRBV29-1 CSVEGVSGTHQETQYF TGCAGCGTTGAGGGAGTTAGCGGGACCCACCAAGAGACCCAGTACTTC
TRBJ2-7 once TRBD2 TRBV5-1 CASTSSGRAHERYF TGCGCCAGCACCTCTAGCGGGAGGGCCCACGAGCGGTACTTC
TRBJ1-1 NA NA TRBV12-3/TRBV12-4 CASRVGSNTEAFF TGTGCCAGCAGGGTTGGAAGCAACACTGAAGCTTTCTTT
TRBJ2-1 NA NA TRBV6-5 CASSYGGTKSRFF TGTGCCAGCAGTTACGGGGGGACAAAAAGTAGGTTCTTC